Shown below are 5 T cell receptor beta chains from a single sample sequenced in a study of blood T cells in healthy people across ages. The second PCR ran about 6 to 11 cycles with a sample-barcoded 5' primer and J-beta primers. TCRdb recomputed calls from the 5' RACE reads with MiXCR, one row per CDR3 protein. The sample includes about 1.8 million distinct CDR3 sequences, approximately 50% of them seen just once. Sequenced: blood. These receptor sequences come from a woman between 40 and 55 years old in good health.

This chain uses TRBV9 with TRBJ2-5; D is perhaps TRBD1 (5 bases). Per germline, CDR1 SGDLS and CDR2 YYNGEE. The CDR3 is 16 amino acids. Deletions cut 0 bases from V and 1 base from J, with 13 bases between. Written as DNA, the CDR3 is TGTGCCAGCAGCGTAGCTCGCTGGACAAGCCAAGAGACCCAGTACTTC. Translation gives CASSVARWTSQETQYF.

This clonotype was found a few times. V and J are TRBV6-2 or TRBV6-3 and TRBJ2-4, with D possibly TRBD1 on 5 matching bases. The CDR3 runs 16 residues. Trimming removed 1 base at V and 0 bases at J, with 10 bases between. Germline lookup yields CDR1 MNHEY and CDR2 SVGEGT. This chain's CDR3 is CASSYWVGEAKNIQYF. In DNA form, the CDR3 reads TGTGCCAGCAGTTACTGGGTAGGGGAAGCCAAAAACATTCAGTACTTC.

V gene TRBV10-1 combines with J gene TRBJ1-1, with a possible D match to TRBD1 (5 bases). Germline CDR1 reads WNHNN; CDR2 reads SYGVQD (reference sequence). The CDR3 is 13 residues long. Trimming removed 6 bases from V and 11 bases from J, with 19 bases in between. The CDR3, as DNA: TGCGCCAGCAGGCGGGACCCATCCGGGGGGGCTTTCTTT. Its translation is CASRRDPSGGAFF.

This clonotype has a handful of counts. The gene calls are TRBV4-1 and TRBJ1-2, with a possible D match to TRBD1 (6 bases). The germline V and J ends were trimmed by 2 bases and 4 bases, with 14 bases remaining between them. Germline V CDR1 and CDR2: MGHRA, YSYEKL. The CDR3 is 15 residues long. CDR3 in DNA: TGCGCCAGCAGCCAAACCAGGACAGACCTCTATGGCTACACCTTC. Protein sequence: CASSQTRTDLYGYTF.

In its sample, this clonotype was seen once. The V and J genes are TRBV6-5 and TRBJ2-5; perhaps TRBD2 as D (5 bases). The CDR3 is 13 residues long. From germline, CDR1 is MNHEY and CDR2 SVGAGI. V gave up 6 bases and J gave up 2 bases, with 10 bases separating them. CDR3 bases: TGTGCCAGCAGGAGGTGGACTCAAGAGACCCAGTACTTC. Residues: CASRRWTQETQYF.